This entry lists 27 T cell receptor beta chains sequenced from one sample in a study of immune cell composition in non-small cell lung cancer. Data came from immunoSEQ multiplex PCR; TCRdb stores just in-frame clones and leaves some out. Here the sample spans over 9,500 clones, around 62% being singletons. Sequencing was done on a sample of lung tumor tissue. The source of these receptors is a human donor with non-small cell lung cancer.

The chain employs TRBV6-5 and TRBJ2-3; D is undetermined. This CDR3 is 14 amino acids long. The germline V gene has CDR1 MNHEY and CDR2 SVGAGI. V lost 10 bases and J lost 2, with 16 bases in between. CDR3 in DNA: TGTGCCACCTCCCGGAGTTTGGTCACAGATACGCAGTATTTT. This encodes CATSRSLVTDTQYF.

This chain joins TRBV5-4 and TRBJ2-3, with TRBD2 matching over 7 bases. There are 14 residues in the CDR3. Per the germline V gene, CDR1 is SGHNT and CDR2 is YYREEE (reference sequence). CDR3 sequence: CVTTEGGWADTQYF. The CDR3 region has the DNA TGTGTCACTACGGAGGGAGGGTGGGCAGATACGCAGTATTTT.

By sample share, this clone is medium-sized. V usage is TRBV9 and J usage is TRBJ2-7; D gene unclear. Trimming removed 0 bases from V and 2 bases from J, with 9 bases in between. CDR1 is SGDLS, CDR2 YYNGEE, per germline. The CDR3 is 14 amino acids. CDR3 coding DNA: TGTGCCAGCAGCGTAGGGCCAACCGCCTACGAGCAGTACTTC. Its translation: CASSVGPTAYEQYF.

The chain links TRBV7-9 to TRBJ1-2; 8 bases are shared with TRBD1. CDR3 length: 14 residues. Germline V gives CDR1 SEHNR, CDR2 FQNEAQ (reference sequence). Germline trimming cut 3 bases from V and 2 bases from J; bases unmatched to any gene: 2. The CDR3: CASSLDRENYGYTF. The CDR3 coding sequence is TGTGCCAGCAGCTTGGACAGGGAAAACTATGGCTACACCTTC.

V is TRBV18 and J is TRBJ2-3; no definite D call. This CDR3 is built from 14 residues. The V gene lost 3 bases and the J gene lost 2 bases, with 9 bases spanning the gap. Germline V gene data show CDR1 as KGHSH and CDR2 as LQKENI. Here the CDR3 DNA reads TGTGCCAGCTCACCTCAGATTGACACAGATACGCAGTATTTT. This encodes CASSPQIDTDTQYF.

In its sample, this clone was seen a few times. V gene TRBV2 combines with J gene TRBJ1-2; TRBD1 is a possible D gene (5 bases). The V end was cut by 5 bases, the J end by 5 bases, with 18 bases between. There are 15 residues in the CDR3. CDR1 SNHLY and CDR2 FYNNEI come from the germline V gene. The CDR3 loop reads CASSPEGRVWYGYTF. The CDR3 DNA reads as TGTGCCAGCAGTCCCGAAGGCAGGGTGTGGTATGGCTACACCTTC.

The sample holds a few counts of this clone. The genes are TRBV7-2 and TRBJ2-7; D uncertain. Trimming stripped 5 bases from V and 0 bases from J, with 8 bases between. CDR3 length: 13 residues. Germline V gene data show CDR1 as SGHTA and CDR2 as FQGNSA. The CDR3 reads CASSTGLSYEQYF. The CDR3 DNA reads TGTGCCAGCAGCACGGGTCTCTCCTACGAGCAGTACTTC.

Of note for this clone: The DNA is left out, because the CDR3 cannot be placed on it with certainty; the CDR3 is given as TCRdb lists it. This chain connects TRBV7-9 to TRBJ2-3; TRBD2, as called in the table, went unchecked against the DNA. Germline V CDR1 and CDR2: SEHNR, FQNEAQ (reference sequence). The length of the CDR3 is 13 amino acids, counting both ends. The CDR3 sequence is CASSLTFGDTQYF.

In DNA, the CDR3 is TGTGCCAGCAGGGGGACGGGGGGCTCTGGGCAGTACTTC. Translated: CASRGTGGSGQYF. This sequence joins TRBV28 and TRBJ2-7; TRBD2 might be the D (7 bases). Trimming cost V 6 bases and J 9 bases, with 18 bases left between them. The CDR3 sequence is 13 residues long. The germline V gene has CDR1 MDHEN and CDR2 SYDVKM.

This chain uses TRBV5-6 with TRBJ2-7, with a tentative D call TRBD1 (5 bases). The V gene lost 4 bases and the J gene lost 0 bases, with 11 bases spanning the gap. CDR3 length: 14 amino acids. Per the germline V gene, CDR1 is SGHDT and CDR2 is YYEEEE. The CDR3 DNA follows: TGTGCCAGCAGCCAACAGGTAGGCTCCTACGAGCAGTACTTC. It is translated as CASSQQVGSYEQYF.

The chain employs TRBV6-1 and TRBJ1-5; the D is unclear. The CDR3 is made up of 15 amino acids. Germline CDR1 is MNHNS and CDR2 is SASEGT. V was clipped by 7 bases and J by 3 bases, with 16 bases between them. CDR3 region: CASILRKETNQPQHF. The CDR3 DNA reads TGTGCCAGCATACTACGTAAGGAAACCAATCAGCCCCAGCATTTT.

The rearrangement uses TRBV19 and TRBJ2-2; D is perhaps TRBD1 (6 bases). Germline V gene sequence: CDR1 LNHDA, CDR2 SQIVND (reference sequence). This CDR3 comprises 15 residues. Trimming shortened V by 6 bases and J by 2 bases, and 13 bases separated the two germline ends. This CDR3 is CASRKPGDNTGELFF. The DNA of the CDR3 is TGTGCCAGTAGAAAACCAGGGGACAACACCGGGGAGCTGTTTTTT.

This chain connects TRBV18 to TRBJ1-1; 11 bases fit TRBD1. J gave up 4 bases and V 1 base, and 2 bases lay outside the gene matches. Germline lookup yields CDR1 KGHSH and CDR2 LQKENI. There are 15 residues in the CDR3. The CDR3, as DNA: TGTGCCAGCTCACCACAAGGGACAGGGGGCACTGAAGCTTTCTTT. This gives the protein CASSPQGTGGTEAFF.

The rearrangement uses TRBV6-5 and TRBJ2-7; a weak D match, TRBD1 (5 bases). This CDR3 contains 14 residues. Germline-derived CDR1 and CDR2 are MNHEY and SVGAGI. The V gene lost 8 bases and the J gene lost 2 bases, with 16 bases spanning the gap. The DNA of the CDR3 is TGTGCCAGCGGGGCAGGTTTAGGAACCTACGAGCAGTACTTC. It specifies CASGAGLGTYEQYF.

J is TRBJ2-1 and V is TRBV4-3, with D hard to call. V was shortened by 3 bases and J by 8 bases, with 14 bases between the two germline ends. This CDR3 contains 14 residues. The germline CDR1 and CDR2 sequences are LGHNA and YSLEER. Here the CDR3 reads CASSHDPSRDEQFF. Here the CDR3 DNA reads TGCGCCAGCAGCCATGATCCCTCTAGAGATGAGCAGTTCTTC.

The chain employs TRBV27 and TRBJ2-5, with TRBD1 matching 9 bases. The CDR3 contains 13 residues. Germline loops: CDR1 MNHEY, CDR2 SMNVEV (reference sequence). After removal of 5 bases from V and 6 bases from J, the junction contained 4 bases not matched to a gene. The CDR3 loop reads CASSPDRGKTQYF. The CDR3, as DNA: TGTGCCAGCAGTCCGGACAGGGGAAAGACCCAGTACTTC.

The chain links TRBV21-1 to TRBJ2-7; TRBD2 is taken as the D call from the table, unchecked against the DNA. TRBV21-1 is designated a pseudogene. The CDR3 is made up of 15 amino acids. The CDR3 spells CASSPGRQSTYEQYF. CDR3 nucleotides: TGTGCCAGCAGCCCTGGGAGGCAGTCTACCTACGAGCAGTACTTC.

Note on this clone: One end of the junction is discordant with germline, which a read error may explain. This sequence joins TRBV28 and TRBJ1-2, with 8 positions matching TRBD1. The CDR3 runs to 12 residues. Germline V gene lookup returns CDR1 MDHEN and CDR2 SYDVKM. The CDR3 loop is CEAGQDNYGYTF. The DNA of the CDR3 is TGCGAAGCGGGACAGGATAACTATGGCTACACCTTC.

This clone was detected only a few times. This chain joins TRBV15 and TRBJ2-6; possibly TRBD1 for D (5 bases). Trimming stripped 0 bases from V and 0 bases from J, with 6 bases between. The CDR3 has 16 amino acids. Germline values: CDR1 LNHNV, CDR2 YYDKDF (reference sequence). CDR3 residues: CATSRDQGSGANVLTF. CDR3 DNA: TGTGCCACCAGCAGAGATCAGGGCTCTGGGGCCAACGTCCTGACTTTC.

The rearrangement links TRBV2 to TRBJ2-1, with 12 bases matching TRBD2. The junction had 7 bases not matched to a gene; V was cut back by 6 bases and J by 10 bases. Per the germline V gene, CDR1 is SNHLY and CDR2 is FYNNEI. This CDR3 comprises 14 residues. CDR3: CASRGLAGKMEQFF. CDR3 DNA sequence: TGTGCCAGCAGGGGACTAGCGGGTAAGATGGAGCAGTTCTTC.

The CDR3 spells CASSLDRSPGANVLTF. The CDR3 DNA reads as TGCGCCAGCAGCTTGGACAGGTCCCCTGGGGCCAACGTCCTGACTTTC. The chain joins TRBV5-1 to TRBJ2-6, with D possibly matching TRBD1 (5 bases). The V and J ends lost 0 bases and 2 bases respectively, with 9 bases between them. CDR1 is SGHRS, CDR2 YFSETQ, per germline. CDR3 length: 16 residues.

The rearrangement links TRBV2 to TRBJ1-5; D gene unclear. Trimming stripped 5 bases from V and 3 bases from J, with 8 bases between. Per the germline V gene, CDR1 is SNHLY and CDR2 is FYNNEI. The CDR3 runs to 13 residues. The CDR3 DNA sequence: TGTGCCAGCAGTTCGGACTTCAATCAGCCCCAGCATTTT. Translation: CASSSDFNQPQHF.

The chain carries TRBV4-2 and TRBJ2-2; D ambiguous. Trimming left V 0 bases short and J 5 bases short, with 10 bases between. CDR3 length: 15 residues. Germline CDR1 is LGHNA and CDR2 is YNFKEQ. The CDR3 spells CASSQEGLRTGELFF. As DNA, the CDR3 is TGTGCCAGCAGCCAAGAAGGCCTGAGGACCGGGGAGCTGTTTTTT.

This rearrangement joins TRBV10-3 to TRBJ1-1, with 9 bases lining up with TRBD1. The V and J ends lost 10 bases and 0 bases, in that order; junction bases with no gene match: 6. The CDR3 is made up of 14 amino acids. From germline, CDR1 is ENHRY and CDR2 SYGVKD. CDR3 DNA: TGTGCCACCGCGGACAGGGGAATGAACACTGAAGCTTTCTTT. Its protein is CATADRGMNTEAFF.

The V call is TRBV11-2, the J call TRBJ1-1; D remains unclear. The CDR3 is 12 amino acids. The germline V gene encodes CDR1 SGHAT and CDR2 FQNNGV. Trimming removed 7 bases at V and 5 bases at J, with 11 bases between. The CDR3 loop is CASTQVTTEAFF. In nucleotides, the CDR3 is TGTGCCAGCACCCAGGTGACGACTGAAGCTTTCTTT.

This chain connects TRBV7-9 to TRBJ2-5; D possibly corresponds to TRBD2 (6 bases). The CDR3 loop spans 15 amino acids. Looked up from germline, CDR1 is SEHNR and CDR2 is FQNEAQ (reference sequence). V gave up 1 base and J gave up 3 bases, with 12 bases separating them. CDR3 DNA: TGTGCCAGCAGCTTAGTCTCGGGGGTTGAAGAGACCCAGTACTTC. Translated, it gives CASSLVSGVEETQYF.

The J gene is TRBJ1-1, the V gene TRBV5-6; perhaps TRBD1 as D (6 bases). The CDR3 consists of 14 residues. V was shortened by 2 bases and J by 0 bases, with 8 bases between the two germline ends. Germline-derived CDR1 and CDR2 are SGHDT and YYEEEE. Here the CDR3 reads CASSFPGVNTEAFF. CDR3 in DNA: TGTGCCAGCAGCTTCCCAGGGGTGAACACTGAAGCTTTCTTT.